This TCR beta chain came from a study of shared clonotypes between healthy human individuals. Findings and limits, study-wide: The study found lower generation probabilities in non-shared clonotypes than in those shared by all four donors.

CD8 memory cells included CD45RO+ cells plus CCR7-negative CD45RA+ TemRA cells. The junction had 3 bases not matched to a gene; V was cut back by 2 bases and J by 5 bases. CDR3 length equals 14 residues. Germline-derived CDR1 and CDR2 are MNHEY and SMNVEV (reference sequence). This clone was picked up one time. Its specificity is unknown. Deep-level settings were used for running the assay. Only in-frame clones appear in the TCRdb table, and some are missing; sequencing was by immunoSEQ multiplex PCR. The table records fewer than 850,000 clones, roughly 91% of them present only once. Sequencing input: memory CD8+ T cells from PBMCs. Subset specified: CD45RO+ cells pooled with CCR7-negative TemRA cells. This TCR derives from a man between 18 and 35 years old in good health. Some clones in this sample may be carry-over from other donors' samples. The chain has TRBV27 and TRBJ1-5; TRBD1 matches at 7 bases. CDR3: CASSLTGVHQPQHF. The CDR3 nucleotides are TGTGCCAGCAGTTTAACAGGGGTGCATCAGCCCCAGCATTTT.